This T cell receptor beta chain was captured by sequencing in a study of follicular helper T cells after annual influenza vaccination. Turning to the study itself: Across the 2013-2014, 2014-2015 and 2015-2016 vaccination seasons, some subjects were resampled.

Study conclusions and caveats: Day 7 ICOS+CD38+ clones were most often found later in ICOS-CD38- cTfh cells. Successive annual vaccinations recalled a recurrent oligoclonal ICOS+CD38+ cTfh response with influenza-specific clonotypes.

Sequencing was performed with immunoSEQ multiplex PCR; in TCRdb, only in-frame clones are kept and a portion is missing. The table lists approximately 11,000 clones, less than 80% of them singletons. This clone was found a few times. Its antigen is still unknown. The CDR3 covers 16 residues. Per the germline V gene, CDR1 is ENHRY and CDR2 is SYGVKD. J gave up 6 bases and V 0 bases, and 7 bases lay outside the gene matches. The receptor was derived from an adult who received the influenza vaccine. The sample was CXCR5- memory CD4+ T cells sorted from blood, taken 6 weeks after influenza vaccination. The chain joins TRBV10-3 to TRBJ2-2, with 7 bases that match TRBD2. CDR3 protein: CAISESFGLGSGELFF. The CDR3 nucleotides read TGTGCCATCAGTGAGTCGTTCGGACTAGGGTCCGGGGAGCTGTTTTTT.